This entry lists 16 T cell receptor beta chains sequenced from one sample in a study of blood T cell repertoires in COVID-19. TCRdb's copy holds only in-frame clones and misses some; the assay was immunoSEQ multiplex PCR. The data hold 180,000 or so clones, with about four fifths observed a single time. The source material was PBMCs or T cells enriched from blood (not recorded which). Receptors were obtained from a man between 45 and 60 years old who had recovered from COVID-19.

This chain uses TRBV2 with TRBJ2-1; TRBD1 might be the D (5 bases). The V gene lost 7 bases and the J gene lost 4 bases, with 11 bases spanning the gap. CDR3 size: 13 residues. The germline V gene has CDR1 SNHLY and CDR2 FYNNEI. The CDR3 nucleotides read TGTGCCAGCAATGACTCAGGGTACAATGAGCAGTTCTTC. Protein sequence: CASNDSGYNEQFF.

The genes are TRBV12-3 or TRBV12-4 and TRBJ1-2; D gene ambiguous. This CDR3 is 13 amino acids long. Trimming took 5 bases from V and 2 from J, leaving 9 bases between them. CDR3 sequence (DNA): TGTGCCAGCAGTCCAGGTGGGAACTATGGCTACACCTTC. Translating it yields CASSPGGNYGYTF.

This clone was detected a few times. The CDR3 region is CASSVGGGEKLFF. In DNA, the CDR3 is TGTGCCAGCAGCGTAGGGGGCGGTGAAAAACTGTTTTTT. This chain uses TRBV9 with TRBJ1-4, with D possibly being TRBD1 (5 bases). Germline loops: CDR1 SGDLS, CDR2 YYNGEE. The CDR3 covers 13 residues. The germline V and J ends were trimmed by 0 bases and 7 bases, with 7 bases remaining between them.

Only one count was recorded for this clone. The V gene is TRBV30, the J gene TRBJ1-5, with TRBD1 matching over 7 bases. This CDR3 is 15 amino acids long. J lost 4 bases, V lost 0 bases, and 6 bases had no gene match. The germline V gene has CDR1 GTSNPN and CDR2 SVGIG (reference sequence). CDR3 nucleotide sequence: TGTGCCTGGAGTGTACAAAGGGGGCGGAATCAGCCCCAGCATTTT. Its translation: CAWSVQRGRNQPQHF.

The chain carries TRBV28 and TRBJ2-3; tentative D call: TRBD1 (6 bases). The CDR3 length is 13 residues. Germline-derived CDR1 and CDR2 are MDHEN and SYDVKM. V shed 3 bases and J shed 8 bases, with 12 bases lying between them. The chain's CDR3 is CASSFRGVGTQYF. Written as DNA, the CDR3 is TGTGCCAGCAGTTTCAGGGGTGTCGGTACGCAGTATTTT. Based on the CDR3 plus reference TRBV28 and TRBJ2-3, the full variable domain is DVKVTQSSRYLVKRTGEKVFLECVQDMDHENMFWYRQDPGLGLRLIYFSYDVKMKEKGDIPEGYSVSREKKERFSLILESASTNQTSMYLCASSFRGVGTQYFGPGTRLTVL.

This clone has more than one count but fewer than ten. The rearrangement uses TRBV19 and TRBJ1-4; D is ambiguous. Trimming removed 5 bases from V and 9 bases from J, with 7 bases in between. CDR1 and CDR2 from the germline V gene are LNHDA and SQIVND (reference sequence). CDR3 length equals 11 residues. CDR3 coding DNA: TGTGCCAGTAGTCCTACCAAAAAACTGTTTTTT. Translating gives CASSPTKKLFF.

The J gene is TRBJ1-2, the V gene TRBV6-5; D is perhaps TRBD1 (5 bases). Germline CDR1 is MNHEY and CDR2 is SVGAGI. The germline V and J ends were trimmed by 2 bases and 7 bases, with 8 bases remaining between them. The CDR3 consists of 12 residues. CDR3 residues: CASSYQGSGYTF. CDR3 DNA: TGTGCCAGCAGTTACCAGGGAAGTGGCTACACCTTC.

The chain links TRBV2 to TRBJ2-7; D perhaps matches TRBD1 (6 bases). There are 12 residues in the CDR3. The V gene's germline CDR1 is SNHLY and CDR2 FYNNEI. Trimming pared 3 bases from V and 7 bases from J, leaving 10 bases between. The CDR3 nucleotides read TGTGCCAGCAGTGACGACAGGCTGGAGCAGTACTTC. This codes for CASSDDRLEQYF.

V and J are TRBV6-5 and TRBJ2-3; D is possibly TRBD1 (5 bases). This CDR3 contains 14 residues. Germline V lookup: CDR1 MNHEY, CDR2 SVGAGI. Trimming cost V 2 bases and J 2 bases, with 8 bases left between them. CDR3 amino acids: CASSYGALTDTQYF. In DNA form, the CDR3 reads TGTGCCAGCAGTTACGGGGCCCTCACAGATACGCAGTATTTT.

This clone has a handful of counts. The CDR3 sequence: CASSLVVGQGTEAFF. The CDR3 DNA reads as TGCGCCAGCAGCTTGGTAGTTGGACAGGGCACTGAAGCTTTCTTT. The chain employs TRBV5-1 and TRBJ1-1; 8 bases agree with TRBD1. This CDR3 has 15 residues. With 0 bases clipped from V and 4 bases from J, the junction kept 5 bases outside the gene matches. Germline V lookup: CDR1 SGHRS, CDR2 YFSETQ. The whole variable domain, filled in from reference TRBV5-1 and TRBJ1-1, reads KAGVTQTPRYLIKTRGQQVTLSCSPISGHRSVSWYQQTPGQGLQFLFEYFSETQRNKGNFPGRFSGRQFSNSRSEMNVSTLELGDSALYLCASSLVVGQGTEAFFGQGTRLTVV.

The chain is built from TRBV5-4 and TRBJ2-1, with 8 bases matching TRBD2. Germline V CDR1 and CDR2: SGHNT, YYREEE (reference sequence). This CDR3 contains 16 residues. J was trimmed by 5 bases and V by 7 bases; bases with no gene match: 14. The CDR3 DNA reads as TGTGCCAGCTACCCGAGAGACGGGGGGGCTCACAATGAGCAGTTCTTC. Translated, it gives CASYPRDGGAHNEQFF. The variable domain in full, with the rest retrieved from reference TRBV5-4 and TRBJ2-1, is ETGVTQSPTHLIKTRGQQVTLRCSSQSGHNTVSWYQQALGQGPQFIFQYYREEENGRGNFPPRFSGLQFPNYSSELNVNALELDDSALYLCASYPRDGGAHNEQFFGPGTRLTVL.

The J gene is TRBJ2-7, the V gene TRBV25-1; the D gene is possibly TRBD1 (7 bases). The CDR3 has 14 amino acids. Trimming removed 4 bases at V and 2 bases at J, with 12 bases between. Per the germline V gene, CDR1 is MGHDK and CDR2 is SYGVNS. CDR3 DNA: TGTGCCAGCAGTGTGCAGGGGGGAACCTACGAGCAGTACTTC. It translates to CASSVQGGTYEQYF.

V and J are TRBV27 and TRBJ1-1; D not certain. V was pared by 3 bases and J by 4 bases, with 12 bases between. Germline V gives CDR1 MNHEY, CDR2 SMNVEV (reference sequence). The CDR3 sequence is 14 residues long. CDR3 residues: CASSLAQVGTEAFF. CDR3 DNA sequence: TGTGCCAGCAGTTTGGCGCAGGTTGGCACTGAAGCTTTCTTT.

The rearrangement links TRBV7-3 to TRBJ2-5; the match to TRBD2 covers 8 bases. V lost 0 bases and J lost 3; bases outside the gene matches: 9. Germline CDR1 reads SGHTA; CDR2 reads FQGTGA. CDR3 length: 17 residues. CDR3 in DNA: TGTGCCAGCAGCTTAACTGGCACTAGCGGTTTCAAAGAGACCCAGTACTTC. Residues: CASSLTGTSGFKETQYF.

V usage is TRBV29-1 and J usage is TRBJ2-2; 7 positions match TRBD1. Germline V gene lookup returns CDR1 SQVTM and CDR2 ANQGSEA. The J segment lost 5 bases and the V segment lost 7 bases, leaving 7 bases of the junction unmatched. CDR3 length: 13 amino acids. Written as DNA, the CDR3 is TGCAGCGCCGGGACAGATCTTACCGGGGAGCTGTTTTTT. It codes for CSAGTDLTGELFF.

This chain links TRBV6-1 with TRBJ1-2; a possible D gene is TRBD1 (5 bases). From germline, CDR1 is MNHNS and CDR2 SASEGT. This CDR3 is 16 amino acids long. V was shortened by 4 bases and J by 2 bases, with 17 bases between the two germline ends. CDR3 DNA sequence: TGTGCCAGCAGTGGAGGAAGTAGGGGAACCAACTATGGCTACACCTTC. Residues: CASSGGSRGTNYGYTF.